The 2 T cell receptor beta chains below come from one sample, sequenced in a study of beta chain features in type 1 diabetes. Regarding the study as a whole: Type 1 diabetes patients showed a moderate but significant shortening of TCRB CDR3s in all four CD4+ subsets.

Their antigens remain unidentified. Since all of the isolated RNA was reverse transcribed, expressed TCRB transcripts were what got sequenced. TCRdb's table, derived via immunoSEQ multiplex PCR, lists solely in-frame clones and lacks some. The sample consists of 95,000 to 150,000 clones, around 17% of them appearing once. Sequencing was done on a sample of central memory CD4+ T cells from blood. The receptors shown here come from a young man with type 1 diabetes.

The chain employs TRBV5-1 and TRBJ2-5, with 7 bases aligning to TRBD2. V lost 3 bases, J lost 4 bases, and 6 bases stayed unmatched. Germline V gene sequence: CDR1 SGHRS, CDR2 YFSETQ. There are 14 residues in the CDR3. CDR3 in DNA: TGCGCCAGCAGCTCTAGCATAGCGGGAGAGACCCAGTACTTC. Translating gives CASSSSIAGETQYF.

This clone was observed a handful of times. CDR3: CAWSHDSNQPQHF. DNA of the CDR3: TGTGCCTGGAGTCACGATAGCAATCAGCCCCAGCATTTT. The chain couples TRBV30 to TRBJ1-5; the D is unclear. Trimming removed 2 bases at V and 0 bases at J, with 5 bases between. Germline loops: CDR1 GTSNPN, CDR2 SVGIG (reference sequence). The CDR3 is 13 amino acids.